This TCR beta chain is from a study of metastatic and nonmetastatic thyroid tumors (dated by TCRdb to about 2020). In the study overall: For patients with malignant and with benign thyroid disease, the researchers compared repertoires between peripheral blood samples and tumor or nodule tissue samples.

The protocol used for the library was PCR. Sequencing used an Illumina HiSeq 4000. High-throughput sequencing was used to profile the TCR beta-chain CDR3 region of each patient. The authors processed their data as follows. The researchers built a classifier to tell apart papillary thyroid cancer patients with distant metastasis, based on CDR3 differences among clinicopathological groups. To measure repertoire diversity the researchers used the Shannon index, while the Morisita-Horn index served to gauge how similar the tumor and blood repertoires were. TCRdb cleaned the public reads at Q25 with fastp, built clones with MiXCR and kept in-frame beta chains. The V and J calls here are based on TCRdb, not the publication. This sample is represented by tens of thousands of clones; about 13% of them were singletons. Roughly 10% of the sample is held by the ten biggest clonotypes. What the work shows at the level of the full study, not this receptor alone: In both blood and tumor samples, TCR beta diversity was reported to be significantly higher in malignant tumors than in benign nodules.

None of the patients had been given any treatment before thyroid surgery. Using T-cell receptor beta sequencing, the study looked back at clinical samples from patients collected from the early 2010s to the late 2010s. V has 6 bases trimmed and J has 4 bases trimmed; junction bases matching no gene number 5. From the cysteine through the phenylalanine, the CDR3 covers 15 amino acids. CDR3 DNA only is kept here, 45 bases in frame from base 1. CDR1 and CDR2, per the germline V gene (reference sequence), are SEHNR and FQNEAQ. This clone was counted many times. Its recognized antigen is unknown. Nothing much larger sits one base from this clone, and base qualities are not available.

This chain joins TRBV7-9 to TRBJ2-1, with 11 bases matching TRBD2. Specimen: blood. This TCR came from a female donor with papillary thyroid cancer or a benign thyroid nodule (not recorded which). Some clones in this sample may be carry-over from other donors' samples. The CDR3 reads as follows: CASSSLAGVYNEQFF. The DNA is TGTGCCAGCAGTTCACTAGCGGGAGTTTACAATGAGCAGTTCTTC.